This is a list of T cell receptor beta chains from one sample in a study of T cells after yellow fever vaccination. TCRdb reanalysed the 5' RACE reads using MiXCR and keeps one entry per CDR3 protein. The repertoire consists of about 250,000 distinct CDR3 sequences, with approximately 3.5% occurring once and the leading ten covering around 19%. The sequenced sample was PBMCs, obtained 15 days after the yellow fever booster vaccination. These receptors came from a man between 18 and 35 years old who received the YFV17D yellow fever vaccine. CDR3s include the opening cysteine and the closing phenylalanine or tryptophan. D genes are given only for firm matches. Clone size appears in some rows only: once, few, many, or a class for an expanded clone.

TGCGCCAGCAGCCGGGAGGCGCAGGGCAATGAGCAGTTCTTC	CASSREAQGNEQFF	TRBJ2-1	TRBV4-3	many	-
TGTGCCAGCAGCTTTTTATCAGAGGACACTGAAGCTTTCTTT	CASSFLSEDTEAFF	TRBJ1-1	TRBV7-2	many	-
TGTGCCAGCAGCTTACTCGCAGGTCTCGTTCAGCCCCAGCATTTT	CASSLLAGLVQPQHF	TRBJ1-5	TRBV7-2	few	-
TGCGCCAGCAGCTTGGGCCCGGCTGGACAACACCCCTACGAGCAGTACTTC	CASSLGPAGQHPYEQYF	TRBJ2-7	TRBV5-1	many	-
TGTGCCACCAGTGGTTCCAGCTACTATGGCTACACCTTC	CATSGSSYYGYTF	TRBJ1-2	TRBV24-1	many	-
TGCGCCAGCAGCTTAACGGGACAGGGGAGACAAGAGACCCAGTACTTC	CASSLTGQGRQETQYF	TRBJ2-5	TRBV5-1	many	TRBD1
TGTGCCAGCAGCCAGAGGGTTGAGCAGTTCTTC	CASSQRVEQFF	TRBJ2-1	TRBV7-8	many	-
TGTGCCAGCAGCTTGGCCTCAAGTCCCGGGAACTATGGCTACACCTTC	CASSLASSPGNYGYTF	TRBJ1-2	TRBV5-5	many	-
TGTGCCAGCAGCCCCTCCCGCGGGGGAAGCTCCTACGAGCAGTACTTC	CASSPSRGGSSYEQYF	TRBJ2-7	TRBV5-4	-	TRBD2
TGCAGCGTCTTGGGACAGGGTTTCGATGAGCAGTTCTTC	CSVLGQGFDEQFF	TRBJ2-1	TRBV29-1	-	TRBD1
TGTGCCAGCAGCCTTTTCCGGGGGGGGCCCAATGAGCAGTTCTTC	CASSLFRGGPNEQFF	TRBJ2-1	TRBV7-8	many	TRBD2
TGTGCCAGCAGCTTTCTAGCGGGGGGTTTCACAGATACGCAGTATTTT	CASSFLAGGFTDTQYF	TRBJ2-3	TRBV7-2	many	TRBD2